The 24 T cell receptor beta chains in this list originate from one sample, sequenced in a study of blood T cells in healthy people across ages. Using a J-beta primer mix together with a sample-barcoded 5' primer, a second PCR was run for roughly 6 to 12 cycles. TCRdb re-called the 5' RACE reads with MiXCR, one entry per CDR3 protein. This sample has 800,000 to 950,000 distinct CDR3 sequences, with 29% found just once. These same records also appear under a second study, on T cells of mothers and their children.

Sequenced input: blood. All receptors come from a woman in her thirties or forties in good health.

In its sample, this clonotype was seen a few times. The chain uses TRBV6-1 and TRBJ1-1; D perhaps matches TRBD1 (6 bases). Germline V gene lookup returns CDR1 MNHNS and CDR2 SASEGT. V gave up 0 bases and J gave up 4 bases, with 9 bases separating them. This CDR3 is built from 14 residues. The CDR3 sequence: CASSEARGSTEAFF. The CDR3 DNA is TGTGCCAGCAGTGAAGCCAGGGGTTCCACTGAAGCTTTCTTT.

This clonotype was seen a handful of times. The CDR3 here is CASSPGGSLSTDTQYF. Here the CDR3 DNA reads TGCGCCAGCAGCCCAGGCGGGAGCCTTAGCACAGATACGCAGTATTTT. The V and J genes are TRBV5-1 and TRBJ2-3; 7 nucleotides line up with TRBD2. This CDR3 comprises 16 residues. Germline CDR1 and CDR2: SGHRS and YFSETQ. After removal of 4 bases from V and 0 bases from J, the junction contained 8 bases not matched to a gene.

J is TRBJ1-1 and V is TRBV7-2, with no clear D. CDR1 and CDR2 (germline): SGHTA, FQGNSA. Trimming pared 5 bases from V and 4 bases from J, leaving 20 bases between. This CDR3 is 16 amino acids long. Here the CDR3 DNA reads TGTGCCAGCAGCCCTACGGGTCTCCGGGGTAGCACTGAAGCTTTCTTT. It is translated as CASSPTGLRGSTEAFF.

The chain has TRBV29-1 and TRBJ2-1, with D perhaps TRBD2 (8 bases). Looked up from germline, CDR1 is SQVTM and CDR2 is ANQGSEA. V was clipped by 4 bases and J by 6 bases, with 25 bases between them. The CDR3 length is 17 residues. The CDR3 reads CSVAGQVERENSNEQFF. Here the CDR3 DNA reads TGCAGCGTTGCCGGACAGGTGGAGCGGGAGAATAGCAATGAGCAGTTCTTC.

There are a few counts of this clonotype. The CDR3, as DNA: TGTGCCAGCACCCCGGACAGGAACTATGGCTACACCTTC. It specifies CASTPDRNYGYTF. V gene TRBV7-2 combines with J gene TRBJ1-2, with 7 bases aligning to TRBD1. Germline V gives CDR1 SGHTA, CDR2 FQGNSA. V lost 7 bases and J lost 2; bases outside the gene matches: 4. The CDR3 extends over 13 amino acids. The complete variable domain, with remaining parts taken from reference TRBV7-2 and TRBJ1-2, reads GAGVSQSPSNKVTEKGKDVELRCDPISGHTALYWYRQSLGQGLEFLIYFQGNSAPDKSGLPSDRFSAERTGGSVSTLTIQRTQQEDSAVYLCASTPDRNYGYTFGSGTRLTVV.

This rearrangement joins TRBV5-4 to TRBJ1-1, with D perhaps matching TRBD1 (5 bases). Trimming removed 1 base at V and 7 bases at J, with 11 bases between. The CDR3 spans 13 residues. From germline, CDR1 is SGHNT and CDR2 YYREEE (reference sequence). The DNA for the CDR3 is TGTGCCAGCAGCTTGACAGCGAGGGGTGAAGCTTTCTTT. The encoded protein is CASSLTARGEAFF.

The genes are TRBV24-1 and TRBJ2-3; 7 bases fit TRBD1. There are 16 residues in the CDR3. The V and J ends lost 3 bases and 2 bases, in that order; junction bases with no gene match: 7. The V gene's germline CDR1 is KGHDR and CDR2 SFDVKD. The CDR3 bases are TGTGCCACCAGTGATCCTCGGACAGGAAACACAGATACGCAGTATTTT. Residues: CATSDPRTGNTDTQYF.

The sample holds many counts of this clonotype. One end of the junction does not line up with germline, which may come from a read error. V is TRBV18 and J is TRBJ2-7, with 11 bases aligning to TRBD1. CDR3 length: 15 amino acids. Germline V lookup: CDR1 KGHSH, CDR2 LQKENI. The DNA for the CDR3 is TGCGCCAGCAGCCCCGGGACAGGGGGGTTCTACGAGCAGTACTTC. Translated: CASSPGTGGFYEQYF.

The CDR3 coding sequence is TGCAGCGTGTCCCCTGAACTATATGGCTACACCTTC. This gives the protein CSVSPELYGYTF. The chain couples TRBV29-1 to TRBJ1-2; D is unresolved. This CDR3 region has 12 residues. Looked up from germline, CDR1 is SQVTM and CDR2 is ANQGSEA. Trimming removed 6 bases at V and 5 bases at J, with 13 bases between.

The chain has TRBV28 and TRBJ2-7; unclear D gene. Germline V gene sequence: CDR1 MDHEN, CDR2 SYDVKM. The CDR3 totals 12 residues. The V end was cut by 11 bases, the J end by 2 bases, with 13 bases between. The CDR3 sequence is CACQLTPYEQYF. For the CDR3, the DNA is TGTGCCTGCCAGCTTACGCCCTACGAGCAGTACTTC.

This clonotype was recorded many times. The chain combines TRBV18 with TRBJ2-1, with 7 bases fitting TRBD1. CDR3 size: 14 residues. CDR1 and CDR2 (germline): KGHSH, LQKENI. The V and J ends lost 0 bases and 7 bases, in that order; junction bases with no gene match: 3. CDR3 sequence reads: CASSPPDRSNEQFF. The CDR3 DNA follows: TGTGCCAGCTCACCACCGGACAGGTCAAATGAGCAGTTCTTC. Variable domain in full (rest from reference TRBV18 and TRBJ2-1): NAGVMQNPRHLVRRRGQEARLRCSPMKGHSHVYWYRQLPEEGLKFMVYLQKENIIDESGMPKERFSAEFPKEGPSILRIQQVVRGDSAAYFCASSPPDRSNEQFFGPGTRLTVL.

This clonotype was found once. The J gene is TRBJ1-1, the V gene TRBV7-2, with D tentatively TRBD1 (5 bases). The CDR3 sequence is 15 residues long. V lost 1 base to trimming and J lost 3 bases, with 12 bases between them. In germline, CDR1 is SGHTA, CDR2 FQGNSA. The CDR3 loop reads CASSLEWGSDTEAFF. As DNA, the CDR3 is TGTGCCAGCAGCTTAGAGTGGGGGAGCGACACTGAAGCTTTCTTT.

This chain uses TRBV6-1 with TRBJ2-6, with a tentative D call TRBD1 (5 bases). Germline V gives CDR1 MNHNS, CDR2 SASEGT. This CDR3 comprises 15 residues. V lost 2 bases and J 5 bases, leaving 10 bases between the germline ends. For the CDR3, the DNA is TGTGCCAGCAGTGAATTAAGGGGAAGGGCCAACGTCCTGACTTTC. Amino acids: CASSELRGRANVLTF.

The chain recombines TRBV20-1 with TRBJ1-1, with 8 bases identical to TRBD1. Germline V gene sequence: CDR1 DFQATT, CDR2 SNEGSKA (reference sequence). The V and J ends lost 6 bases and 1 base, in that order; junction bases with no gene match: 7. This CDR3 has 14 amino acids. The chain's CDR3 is CSARKGTGNTEAFF. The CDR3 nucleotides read TGCAGTGCCCGAAAGGGGACAGGGAACACTGAAGCTTTCTTT.

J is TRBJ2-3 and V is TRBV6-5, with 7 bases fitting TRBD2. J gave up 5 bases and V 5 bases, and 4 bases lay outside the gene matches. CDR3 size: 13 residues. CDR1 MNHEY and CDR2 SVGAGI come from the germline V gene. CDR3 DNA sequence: TGTGCCAGCAGTACTATAGCGGGAGATACGCAGTATTTT. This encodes CASSTIAGDTQYF.

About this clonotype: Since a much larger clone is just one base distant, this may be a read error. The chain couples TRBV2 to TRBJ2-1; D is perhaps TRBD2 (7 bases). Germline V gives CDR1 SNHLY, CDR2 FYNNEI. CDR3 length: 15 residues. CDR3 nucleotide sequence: TGTGCCAGCAGGACCCTTGGCGGGGGCTACACTGAGCAGTTCTTC. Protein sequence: CASRTLGGGYTEQFF.

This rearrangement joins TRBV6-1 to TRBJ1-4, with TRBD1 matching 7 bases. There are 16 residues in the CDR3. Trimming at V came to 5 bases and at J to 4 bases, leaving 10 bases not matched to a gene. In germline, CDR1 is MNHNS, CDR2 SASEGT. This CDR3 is CASSKSRQGYNEKLFF. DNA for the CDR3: TGTGCCAGCAGTAAGAGTCGACAGGGATATAATGAAAAACTGTTTTTT.

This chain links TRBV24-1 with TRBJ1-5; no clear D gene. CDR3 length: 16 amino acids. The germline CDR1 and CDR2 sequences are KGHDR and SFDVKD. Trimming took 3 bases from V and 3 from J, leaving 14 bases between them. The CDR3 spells CATSDPGEGTNQPQHF. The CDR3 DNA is TGTGCCACCAGTGATCCCGGGGAGGGTACCAATCAGCCCCAGCATTTT.

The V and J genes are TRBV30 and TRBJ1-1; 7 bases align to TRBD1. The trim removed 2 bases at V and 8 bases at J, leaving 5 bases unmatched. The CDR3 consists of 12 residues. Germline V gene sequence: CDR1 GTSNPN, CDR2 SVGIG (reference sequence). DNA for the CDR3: TGTGCCTGGAGTTTCCAGACAGGGGAAGCTTTCTTT. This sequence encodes CAWSFQTGEAFF.

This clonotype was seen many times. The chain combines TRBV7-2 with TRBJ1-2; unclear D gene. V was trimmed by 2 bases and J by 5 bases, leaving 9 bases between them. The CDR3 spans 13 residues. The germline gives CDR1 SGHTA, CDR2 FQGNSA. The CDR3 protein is CASSLRSIYGYTF. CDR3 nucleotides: TGTGCCAGCAGCTTACGGTCTATTTATGGCTACACCTTC.

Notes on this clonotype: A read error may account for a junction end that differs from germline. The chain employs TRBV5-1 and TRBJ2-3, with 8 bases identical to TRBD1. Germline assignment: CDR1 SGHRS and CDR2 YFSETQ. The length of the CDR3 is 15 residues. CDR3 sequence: CASSLGAGGADTQYF. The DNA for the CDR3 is TGTGCCAGCAGTTTGGGTGCAGGGGGCGCAGATACGCAGTATTTT.

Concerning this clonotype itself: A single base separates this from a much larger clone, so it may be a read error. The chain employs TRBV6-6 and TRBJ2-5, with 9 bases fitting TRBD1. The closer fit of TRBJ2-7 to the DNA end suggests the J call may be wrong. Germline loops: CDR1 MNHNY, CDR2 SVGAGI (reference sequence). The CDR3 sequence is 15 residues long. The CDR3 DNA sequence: TGTGCCGGCAGATACGAAAGGACAGGGGAGAACGAGCAGTACTTC. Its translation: CAGRYERTGENEQYF.

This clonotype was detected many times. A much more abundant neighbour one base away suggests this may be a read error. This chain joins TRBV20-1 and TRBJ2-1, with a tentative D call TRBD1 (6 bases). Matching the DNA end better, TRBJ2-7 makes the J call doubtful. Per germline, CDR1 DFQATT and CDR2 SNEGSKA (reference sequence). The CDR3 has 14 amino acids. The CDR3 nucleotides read TGCAGTGCTAGAGGGACAGCTTCCTACAATGAGCAGTACTTC. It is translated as CSARGTASYNEQYF.

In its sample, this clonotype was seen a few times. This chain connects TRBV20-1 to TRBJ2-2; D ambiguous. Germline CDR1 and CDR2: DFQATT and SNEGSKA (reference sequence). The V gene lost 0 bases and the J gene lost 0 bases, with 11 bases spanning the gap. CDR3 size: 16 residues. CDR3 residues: CSARDYLGTNTGELFF. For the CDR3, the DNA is TGCAGTGCTAGAGATTATCTGGGGACGAACACCGGGGAGCTGTTTTTT.